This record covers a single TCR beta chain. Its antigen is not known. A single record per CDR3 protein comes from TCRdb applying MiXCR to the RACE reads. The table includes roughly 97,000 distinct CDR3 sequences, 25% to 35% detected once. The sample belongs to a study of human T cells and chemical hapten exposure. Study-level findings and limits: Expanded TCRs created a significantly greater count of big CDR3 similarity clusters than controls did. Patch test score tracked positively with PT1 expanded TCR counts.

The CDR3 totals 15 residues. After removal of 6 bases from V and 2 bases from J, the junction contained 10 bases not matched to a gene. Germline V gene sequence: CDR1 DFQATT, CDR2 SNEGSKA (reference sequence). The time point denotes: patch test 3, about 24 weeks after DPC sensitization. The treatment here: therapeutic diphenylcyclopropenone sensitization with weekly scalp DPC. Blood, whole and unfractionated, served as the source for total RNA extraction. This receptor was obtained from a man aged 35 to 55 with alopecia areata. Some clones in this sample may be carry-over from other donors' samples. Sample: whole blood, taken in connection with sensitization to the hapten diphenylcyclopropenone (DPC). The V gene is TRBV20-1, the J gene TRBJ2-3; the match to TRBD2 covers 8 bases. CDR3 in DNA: TGCAGTGCGTCCCTCTCGGGGGGGATCACAGATACGCAGTATTTT. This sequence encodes CSASLSGGITDTQYF.